These 15 T cell receptor beta chains share one sample of origin, sequenced in a study of blood T cell repertoires in COVID-19. Only in-frame clones appear in the TCRdb table, and some are missing; sequencing was by immunoSEQ multiplex PCR. This sample has under 350,000 clones, with roughly 86% found just once. What was sequenced was peripheral blood. These receptors were taken from a woman aged 25 to 39 with COVID-19, enrolled during active disease.

V gene TRBV5-5 combines with J gene TRBJ1-2, with D perhaps TRBD1 (6 bases). V was pared by 5 bases and J by 7 bases, with 18 bases between. The CDR3 runs to 14 residues. Germline V gene data show CDR1 as SGHKS and CDR2 as YYEKEE (reference sequence). In DNA form, the CDR3 reads TGTGCCAGCAGTACAGGGCAGGGAGGGGCTGGCTACACCTTC. The encoded protein is CASSTGQGGAGYTF.

The gene calls are TRBV3-1 (or the pseudogene TRBV3-2) and TRBJ1-2; D not resolved. The CDR3 is made up of 14 amino acids. The germline V gene has CDR1 LGHDT and CDR2 YNNKEL (reference sequence). V lost 5 bases, J lost 1 base, and 11 bases lay in between. The CDR3 protein is CASSLRSRNYGYTF. The CDR3 DNA is TGTGCCAGCAGCTTACGGAGTCGTAACTATGGCTACACCTTC.

This chain links TRBV9 with TRBJ1-2; D is ambiguous. The V end was cut by 6 bases, the J end by 1 base, with 10 bases between. Germline assignment: CDR1 SGDLS and CDR2 YYNGEE. CDR3 length: 13 residues. CDR3 residues: CASNLEGNYGYTF. CDR3 nucleotides: TGTGCCAGCAACTTAGAGGGTAACTATGGCTACACCTTC.

The chain employs TRBV28 and TRBJ2-1; D unresolved. There are 12 residues in the CDR3. V lost 1 base, J lost 9 bases, and 7 bases lay in between. CDR1 and CDR2 from the germline V gene are MDHEN and SYDVKM. The CDR3 sequence is CASSLSTSEQFF. CDR3 DNA sequence: TGTGCCAGCAGTTTATCTACGAGTGAGCAGTTCTTC.

The J gene is TRBJ1-1, the V gene TRBV2, with a tentative D call TRBD1 (6 bases). Germline loops: CDR1 SNHLY, CDR2 FYNNEI. CDR3 length equals 13 residues. The V end was cut by 10 bases, the J end by 3 bases, with 15 bases between. For the CDR3, the DNA is TGTGCCACCAAGGGGTCAGGGGACACTGAAGCTTTCTTT. This sequence encodes CATKGSGDTEAFF. The full variable domain, in which reference TRBV2 and TRBJ1-1 provide the parts outside the CDR3, is EPEVTQTPSHQVTQMGQEVILRCVPISNHLYFYWYRQILGQKVEFLVSFYNNEISEKSEIFDDQFSVERPDGSNFTLKIRSTKLEDSAMYFCATKGSGDTEAFFGQGTRLTVV.

J is TRBJ1-2 and V is TRBV30; no clear D. The CDR3 loop spans 13 amino acids. Trimming removed 2 bases at V and 8 bases at J, with 15 bases between. Germline V CDR1 and CDR2: GTSNPN, SVGIG (reference sequence). The DNA of the CDR3 is TGTGCCTGGAGTCGTCAGGCCGCGGGGGGCTACACCTTC. Its protein is CAWSRQAAGGYTF.

The rearrangement uses TRBV2 and TRBJ2-2, with D tentatively TRBD2 (5 bases). Per the germline V gene, CDR1 is SNHLY and CDR2 is FYNNEI. The V end was cut by 1 base, the J end by 1 base, with 16 bases between. The CDR3 totals 18 residues. The CDR3 reads CASSEDQVAFENTGELFF. In DNA form, the CDR3 reads TGTGCCAGCAGTGAAGACCAGGTAGCGTTTGAGAACACCGGGGAGCTGTTTTTT.

This chain connects TRBV19 to TRBJ2-1; 8 positions match TRBD2. Germline values: CDR1 LNHDA, CDR2 SQIVND (reference sequence). Unmatched junction bases numbered 3, after V lost 1 base and J lost 10 bases. This CDR3 has 13 residues. This CDR3 is CASSIAPSGEQFF. The CDR3 bases are TGTGCCAGTAGTATAGCCCCTAGCGGGGAGCAGTTCTTC.

The chain uses TRBV6-2 or TRBV6-3 and TRBJ1-1; 8 bases line up with TRBD1. V shed 2 bases, J shed 0 bases, and the junction held 14 bases outside the gene matches. Per germline, CDR1 MNHEY and CDR2 SVGEGT. This CDR3 is 19 amino acids long. Here the CDR3 reads CASSYETFTLDRVNTEAFF. The CDR3 DNA reads as TGTGCCAGCAGTTACGAGACGTTTACCCTGGACAGGGTGAACACTGAAGCTTTCTTT.

The genes are TRBV29-1 and TRBJ1-1; 9 bases match TRBD1. The length of the CDR3 is 13 residues. Per germline, CDR1 SQVTM and CDR2 ANQGSEA. V was clipped by 7 bases and J by 1 base; unmatched bases: 4. The CDR3 region is CSAEDRGNTEAFF. The DNA for the CDR3 is TGCAGCGCTGAGGACAGGGGGAACACTGAAGCTTTCTTT.

The V call is TRBV30, the J call TRBJ2-6; the D is unclear. This CDR3 contains 15 residues. CDR1 and CDR2 (germline): GTSNPN, SVGIG (reference sequence). The V end lost 2 bases, the J end lost 0 bases, and 8 bases lay between the germline ends. The CDR3 DNA reads TGTGCCTGGAGTCCCGGTAACTCTGGGGCCAACGTCCTGACTTTC. Translating it yields CAWSPGNSGANVLTF.

This chain joins TRBV5-1 and TRBJ1-1; 7 positions match TRBD1. Germline CDR1 SGHRS, CDR2 YFSETQ. Germline trimming cut 2 bases from V and 6 bases from J; bases unmatched to any gene: 4. The CDR3 has 13 residues. This CDR3 reads CASSLPGTAEAFF. DNA of the CDR3: TGCGCCAGCAGCTTACCTGGGACAGCTGAAGCTTTCTTT.

The rearrangement joins TRBV4-3 to TRBJ1-1, with no clear D. V was cut by 3 bases and J by 1 base, with 12 bases left in between. This CDR3 has 15 residues. Germline V gives CDR1 LGHNA, CDR2 YSLEER. The CDR3 DNA is TGCGCCAGCAGCCAGAATGCGGGATCGAACACTGAAGCTTTCTTT. This encodes CASSQNAGSNTEAFF.

The chain recombines TRBV2 with TRBJ2-3, with TRBD1 identical over 8 bases. Germline V gene lookup returns CDR1 SNHLY and CDR2 FYNNEI. The V and J ends lost 1 base and 9 bases, in that order; junction bases with no gene match: 12. This CDR3 is built from 16 residues. This CDR3 is CASSEDGTGRVRTQYF. In DNA form, the CDR3 reads TGTGCCAGCAGTGAAGACGGGACAGGTAGAGTACGAACGCAGTATTTT. The full variable domain, rest sourced from reference TRBV2 and TRBJ2-3, is EPEVTQTPSHQVTQMGQEVILRCVPISNHLYFYWYRQILGQKVEFLVSFYNNEISEKSEIFDDQFSVERPDGSNFTLKIRSTKLEDSAMYFCASSEDGTGRVRTQYFGPGTRLTVL.

This clone was counted only a few times. V is TRBV2 and J is TRBJ1-1; D is ambiguous. CDR3 size: 13 residues. Germline V gene sequence: CDR1 SNHLY, CDR2 FYNNEI. V lost 4 bases and J lost 4, with 10 bases in between. This chain's CDR3 is CASSVRGSTEAFF. DNA of the CDR3: TGTGCCAGCAGTGTGCGGGGAAGCACTGAAGCTTTCTTT. The variable domain in full, completed from reference TRBV2 and TRBJ1-1, reads EPEVTQTPSHQVTQMGQEVILRCVPISNHLYFYWYRQILGQKVEFLVSFYNNEISEKSEIFDDQFSVERPDGSNFTLKIRSTKLEDSAMYFCASSVRGSTEAFFGQGTRLTVV.